This TCR beta chain was observed in a study of T cells after yellow fever vaccination. CDR1 SGHAT and CDR2 FQNNGV come from the germline V gene. This CDR3 contains 13 residues. The V and J ends lost 5 bases and 7 bases respectively, with 15 bases between them. A few counts support this clonotype. Its antigen is not identified. General observations from the study: Reappearance after the booster was observed for most primary-vaccination clones (96% CD4, about 90% CD8).

TCRdb fed the 5' RACE reads into MiXCR, producing one record per CDR3 protein. The sample gives around 73,000 distinct CDR3 sequences, approximately 7.5% of which show up once; around 45% is in the top ten. The TCR comes from a man aged 30 to 39 who received the YFV17D yellow fever vaccine. The chain is built from TRBV11-2 and TRBJ2-7, with a possible D match to TRBD2 (6 bases). This specimen was CD8+ T cells sorted from PBMCs, taken on the day of the yellow fever booster vaccination. CDR3 protein: CASSLGTGGEQYF. The DNA for the CDR3 is TGTGCCAGCAGCCTAGGGACTGGCGGGGAGCAGTACTTC.